The TCR beta chain under discussion was sequenced for a study of control samples from healthy donors and cancer patients. Sequencing was performed with immunoSEQ multiplex PCR; in TCRdb, only in-frame clones are kept and a portion is missing. Here the sample spans 100,000 or so clones, about four fifths being singletons. The CDR3 has 14 amino acids. CDR1 and CDR2 (germline): SGHAT, FQNNGV. J gave up 5 bases and V 4 bases, and 3 bases lay outside the gene matches. This receptor was obtained from a woman aged 60-70 years in good health. Sequenced material: blood. The chain has TRBV11-2 and TRBJ2-2; 8 nucleotides align to TRBD1. CDR3 DNA sequence: TGTGCCAGCAGCTACCGGACAGGGACCGGGGAGCTGTTTTTT. Amino acid sequence: CASSYRTGTGELFF.